Below, 16 T cell receptor beta chains from the same sample are listed, as sequenced in a study of OX40 agonist ivuxolimab in advanced cancers. TCRdb's copy holds only in-frame clones and misses some; the assay was immunoSEQ multiplex PCR. The profile shows about 30,000 clones, over 75% of them singletons. The sequences come from CD4+ or CD8+ T cells sorted from blood, collected in a trial of the OX40 agonist ivuxolimab. The receptors were sampled from an adult with an advanced solid tumor such as melanoma, head and neck, liver or kidney cancer.

In its sample, this clone was seen once. The chain uses TRBV5-6 and TRBJ1-2; D is ambiguous. The V end was cut by 1 base, the J end by 2 bases, with 9 bases between. Germline CDR1 and CDR2: SGHDT and YYEEEE. The CDR3 consists of 14 residues. For the CDR3, the DNA is TGTGCCAGCAGCTTGAGTGGACCGAACTATGGCTACACCTTC. The encoded protein is CASSLSGPNYGYTF.

This chain connects TRBV5-6 to TRBJ1-1; weak D call: TRBD1 (5 bases). Trimming took off 4 bases at V and 1 base at J, with 20 bases between the two ends. Germline values: CDR1 SGHDT, CDR2 YYEEEE. The CDR3 covers 17 residues. The CDR3 nucleotides are TGTGCCAGCAGCGGGGGGGTTTTTCAGGTGAGGAACACTGAAGCTTTCTTT. This codes for CASSGGVFQVRNTEAFF.

This clone was found once. The J gene is TRBJ2-3, the V gene TRBV6-6; D remains unclear. Germline CDR1 MNHNY, CDR2 SVGAGI (reference sequence). This CDR3 has 14 residues. Trimming cost V 4 bases and J 1 base, with 9 bases left between them. CDR3 bases: TGTGCCAGCAGTTTATCTATCGGCACAGATACGCAGTATTTT. This codes for CASSLSIGTDTQYF.

The chain couples TRBV16 to TRBJ1-5; D is possibly TRBD1 (5 bases). The CDR3 is 15 amino acids. CDR1 KGHSY and CDR2 FQNENV come from the germline V gene. Trimming took 0 bases from V and 6 from J, leaving 12 bases between them. CDR3 nucleotide sequence: TGTGCCAGCAGCCAATCGGGGGGGAACGCTCAGCCCCAGCATTTT. It yields the protein CASSQSGGNAQPQHF.

The chain couples TRBV7-9 to TRBJ2-1; D might be TRBD2 (5 bases). Per germline, CDR1 SEHNR and CDR2 FQNEAQ (reference sequence). The CDR3 covers 13 residues. Trimming took 3 bases from V and 4 from J, leaving 7 bases between them. CDR3 in amino acids: CASSFAGYNEQFF. As DNA, the CDR3 is TGTGCCAGCAGCTTTGCGGGTTACAATGAGCAGTTCTTC. Together with reference TRBV7-9 and TRBJ2-1, the CDR3 gives the full variable domain: DTGVSQNPRHKITKRGQNVTFRCDPISEHNRLYWYRQTLGQGPEFLTYFQNEAQLEKSRLLSDRFSAERPKGSFSTLEIQRTEQGDSAMYLCASSFAGYNEQFFGPGTRLTVL.

By share, this clone ranks as medium-sized. This chain uses TRBV19 with TRBJ2-7; TRBD2 agrees at 7 bases. Germline V gives CDR1 LNHDA, CDR2 SQIVND (reference sequence). This CDR3 spans 13 amino acids. V lost 3 bases to trimming and J lost 6 bases; unmatched junction nucleotides: 5. The CDR3 protein is CASSMGLFVEQYF. The CDR3, as DNA: TGTGCCAGTAGTATGGGACTATTTGTCGAGCAGTACTTC.

V is TRBV7-9 and J is TRBJ2-2; TRBD2 is a possible D gene (6 bases). V lost 4 bases to trimming and J lost 6 bases, with 18 bases between them. The CDR3 length is 16 residues. Germline lookup yields CDR1 SEHNR and CDR2 FQNEAQ (reference sequence). DNA of the CDR3: TGTGCCAGCAGCTGGCGGGATTTTGGGAGATCCGGGGAGCTGTTTTTT. It encodes CASSWRDFGRSGELFF. The full variable domain, in which reference TRBV7-9 and TRBJ2-2 provide the parts outside the CDR3, is DTGVSQNPRHKITKRGQNVTFRCDPISEHNRLYWYRQTLGQGPEFLTYFQNEAQLEKSRLLSDRFSAERPKGSFSTLEIQRTEQGDSAMYLCASSWRDFGRSGELFFGEGSRLTVL.

The genes are TRBV4-1 and TRBJ2-7; weak D call: TRBD2 (5 bases). V was shortened by 0 bases and J by 6 bases, with 12 bases between the two germline ends. Germline V CDR1 and CDR2: MGHRA, YSYEKL. The length of the CDR3 is 14 residues. This CDR3 is CASSQDSGRGEQYF. CDR3 in DNA: TGCGCCAGCAGCCAAGACAGCGGTCGGGGCGAGCAGTACTTC.

This chain connects TRBV6-5 to TRBJ1-1; no definite D call. CDR3 length equals 15 residues. Germline assignment: CDR1 MNHEY and CDR2 SVGAGI. V was clipped by 0 bases and J by 4 bases, with 12 bases between them. CDR3 sequence reads: CASSYSGRAPTEAFF. The CDR3, as DNA: TGTGCCAGCAGTTACTCGGGTAGGGCCCCCACTGAAGCTTTCTTT.

The CDR3 protein is CASSSGQGAYEQYF. The CDR3 DNA reads TGCGCCAGCAGCTCGGGACAGGGGGCCTACGAGCAGTACTTC. V gene TRBV5-1 combines with J gene TRBJ2-7; 11 bases are a match to TRBD1. This CDR3 comprises 14 residues. V shed 3 bases, J shed 2 bases, and the junction held 1 base outside the gene matches. Per germline, CDR1 SGHRS and CDR2 YFSETQ.

The chain combines TRBV10-3 with TRBJ2-5; unclear D gene. This CDR3 region has 18 residues. V dropped 0 bases and J dropped 3 bases, with 20 bases sitting between them. Germline V gene sequence: CDR1 ENHRY, CDR2 SYGVKD. CDR3 loop: CAISESPGGPMSEETQYF. The CDR3 DNA is TGTGCCATCAGTGAGTCGCCGGGCGGACCGATGTCCGAAGAGACCCAGTACTTC.

The chain is built from TRBV5-1 and TRBJ2-7; possibly TRBD2 for D (6 bases). The CDR3 is 15 amino acids. Trimming removed 2 bases at V and 2 bases at J, with 14 bases between. Germline CDR1 reads SGHRS; CDR2 reads YFSETQ. The CDR3 nucleotides are TGCGCCAGCAGCTTAACTAGCCCCGGCCCCTACGAGCAGTACTTC. It translates to CASSLTSPGPYEQYF.

V usage is TRBV13 and J usage is TRBJ2-1, with D possibly being TRBD2 (5 bases). V lost 5 bases and J 7 bases, leaving 15 bases between the germline ends. CDR3 length: 14 amino acids. In germline, CDR1 is PRHDT, CDR2 FYEKMQ (reference sequence). This chain's CDR3 is CASSPRGSGNEQFF. The CDR3 DNA reads as TGTGCCAGCAGCCCCAGAGGGTCGGGGAATGAGCAGTTCTTC.

This chain joins TRBV7-9 and TRBJ2-1, with D unclear. Germline V gene lookup returns CDR1 SEHNR and CDR2 FQNEAQ (reference sequence). The ends were cut back, 2 bases at V and 2 bases at J, with 4 bases in the middle. The CDR3 has 13 residues. The CDR3 loop is CASSLSPYNEQFF. CDR3 nucleotides: TGTGCCAGCAGCTTAAGTCCCTACAATGAGCAGTTCTTC.

The chain links TRBV5-6 to TRBJ2-7, with 9 nucleotides matching TRBD2. In germline, CDR1 is SGHDT, CDR2 YYEEEE. With V trimmed by 5 bases and J by 0 bases, 9 bases remained unmatched. The CDR3 totals 16 residues. CDR3 region: CASSPGRGGGSYEQYF. CDR3 DNA: TGTGCCAGCAGTCCGGGGCGGGGGGGCGGCTCCTACGAGCAGTACTTC.

V and J are TRBV11-2 and TRBJ2-1; the match to TRBD2 covers 16 bases. V lost 5 bases to trimming and J lost 1 base; unmatched junction nucleotides: 8. CDR3 length equals 19 residues. Germline assignment: CDR1 SGHAT and CDR2 FQNNGV. CDR3 DNA: TGTGCCAGCAGCACAGGGACTAGCGGGAGGGGAAGTTCCTACAATGAGCAGTTCTTC. Translation: CASSTGTSGRGSSYNEQFF.